This T cell receptor (beta chain) was identified during a study of control samples from healthy donors and cancer patients (dated by TCRdb to 2020 to 2022). With respect to this clone: Its cognate antigen has yet to be identified. Qualities for individual bases were not recorded, and no much larger clone is one base off.

The library came from the immunoSEQ multiplex PCR assay. As stored in TCRdb, this immuneACCESS dataset retains in-frame rearrangements with V and J assigned. A fraction of the clones does not appear; measured against another copy, unresolved V genes explain less than half of the discrepancy, and the remainder lacks a known reason. In all, the sample holds about 160,000 clones, and roughly 94% of those were seen once. The ten biggest clones cover around 15% of the sample. CDR1 GTSNPN and CDR2 SVGIG are derived from the germline V gene (reference sequence). V is shortened by 0 bases, J by 6 bases, and the region joining them spans 9 bases. The CDR3 has 13 amino acids, counting the end cysteine and phenylalanine. Only the CDR3 part of the read is kept: 39 bases, read in frame from the first base.

The TCR sequence derives from a man in his 60s with colorectal cancer. The V gene is TRBV30 and the J gene is TRBJ1-5, with the D gene call left open. Sample: PBMCs. The bases read TGTGCCTGGAGTGTAGAGGGTGGTCAGCCCCAGCATTTT. The resulting protein is CAWSVEGGQPQHF.